The 7 T cell receptor beta chains reported below all come from one sample, sequenced in a study of CD8 T cells in ankylosing spondylitis. TCRdb re-called the 5' RACE reads through MiXCR, storing one row per CDR3 protein. The sample carries around 29,000 distinct CDR3 sequences, about 5.6% recorded once. The specimen sequenced was blood, either unsorted or a sorted T cell fraction (not recorded which). These receptors came from a female donor with ankylosing spondylitis or in good health (not recorded which).

There are many counts of this clonotype. The chain couples TRBV9 to TRBJ2-2; D remains ambiguous. CDR3 length equals 14 residues. Germline CDR1 SGDLS, CDR2 YYNGEE. The V end was cut by 4 bases, the J end by 6 bases, with 13 bases between. CDR3 DNA sequence: TGTGCCAGCAGCCCACGTACATGGTCCGGGGAGCTGTTTTTT. Translation gives CASSPRTWSGELFF.

With regard to this clonotype: A much larger clone lies one base from this, so it may be a read error. The rearrangement links TRBV9 to TRBJ2-3; D might be TRBD1 (6 bases). V lost 4 bases to trimming and J lost 5 bases, with 20 bases between them. CDR1 and CDR2 from the germline V gene are SGDLS and YYNGEE. The CDR3 is made up of 16 amino acids. The CDR3 spells CASSTRDMGSEDTQYF. The CDR3 DNA reads TGTGCCAGCAGCACTCGGGACATGGGAAGTGAAGATACGCAGTATTTT.

This clonotype was seen at least ten times. The chain has TRBV9 and TRBJ2-7; 7 nucleotides align to TRBD2. The V gene end was trimmed by 1 base and the J gene end by 0 bases; junction bases not matched to a gene: 4. The CDR3 consists of 15 residues. The germline CDR1 and CDR2 sequences are SGDLS and YYNGEE. The CDR3 is CASSVSGAPSYEQYF. In nucleotides, the CDR3 is TGTGCCAGCAGCGTAAGCGGGGCGCCCTCCTACGAGCAGTACTTC. The entire variable domain, with the rest obtained from reference TRBV9 and TRBJ2-7, is as follows: DSGVTQTPKHLITATGQRVTLRCSPRSGDLSVYWYQQSLDQGLQFLIQYYNGEERAKGNILERFSAQQFPDLHSELNLSSLELGDSALYFCASSVSGAPSYEQYFGPGTRLTVT.

This clonotype came up many times. The chain employs TRBV9 and TRBJ2-7, with TRBD2 matching over 8 bases. Germline CDR1 and CDR2: SGDLS and YYNGEE. With 0 bases clipped from V and 2 bases from J, the junction kept 4 bases outside the gene matches. The CDR3 sequence is 15 residues long. The CDR3 nucleotides read TGTGCCAGCAGCGTAGCCAGCGGGAGCGCCTACGAGCAGTACTTC. Translated, it gives CASSVASGSAYEQYF.

This clonotype has a count of ten or more. The V call is TRBV9, the J call TRBJ1-2; the D gene is possibly TRBD1 (6 bases). This CDR3 comprises 16 residues. The V gene lost 6 bases and the J gene lost 0 bases, with 18 bases spanning the gap. The germline V gene encodes CDR1 SGDLS and CDR2 YYNGEE. CDR3 loop: CASNLDQTGTNYGYTF. The CDR3 DNA reads as TGTGCCAGCAACCTAGACCAGACAGGTACTAACTATGGCTACACCTTC.

This clonotype was observed at least ten times. V is TRBV9 and J is TRBJ2-7, with 9 bases fitting TRBD1. In germline, CDR1 is SGDLS, CDR2 YYNGEE. This CDR3 spans 15 amino acids. The V and J ends lost 0 bases and 2 bases, in that order; junction bases with no gene match: 3. CDR3 nucleotide sequence: TGTGCCAGCAGCGTAGAATGGACAGGGGCCTACGAGCAGTACTTC. This gives the protein CASSVEWTGAYEQYF.

This clonotype was seen ten or more times. V usage is TRBV9 and J usage is TRBJ2-3; the D call may be TRBD1 or TRBD2 (5 bases each). Trimming pared 4 bases from V and 0 bases from J, leaving 12 bases between. Germline values: CDR1 SGDLS, CDR2 YYNGEE. The CDR3 runs to 15 residues. The CDR3: CASSRGEASTDTQYF. CDR3 nucleotide sequence: TGTGCCAGCAGCCGAGGGGAAGCGAGCACAGATACGCAGTATTTT.